A selection of T cell receptor beta chains follows, all from one sample in a study of blood T cell repertoires in COVID-19. The method was immunoSEQ multiplex PCR; TCRdb's version includes in-frame clones alone and lacks a portion of them. The sample has roughly 250,000 clones, approximately 83% seen once. Source material: PBMCs or T cells enriched from blood (not recorded which). The origin of the receptors is a young woman who had recovered from COVID-19. Both conserved end residues are part of each CDR3. The D gene is left open where the match is weak. Where a row states a size, it is once, few, many or the class of an expanded clone; other rows omit it.

J gene: TRBJ1-5
D gene: TRBD1
clone size: .
V gene: TRBV30
CDR3 DNA: TGTGCCTGGAGTGTATCCGGGACAGGAGGTCAGCCCCAGCATTTT
CDR3 protein: CAWSVSGTGGQPQHF

J gene: TRBJ1-5
D gene: .
clone size: once
V gene: TRBV10-1
CDR3 DNA: TGCGCCAGCAGTGCTGGCGGTGAACAGCCCCAGCATTTT
CDR3 protein: CASSAGGEQPQHF

J gene: TRBJ2-1
D gene: .
clone size: .
V gene: TRBV10-3
CDR3 DNA: TGTGCCATCCGAACTGGACTATTCCCTAACGAGCAGTTCTTC
CDR3 protein: CAIRTGLFPNEQFF

J gene: TRBJ1-2
D gene: TRBD1
clone size: .
V gene: TRBV5-1
CDR3 DNA: TGCGCCAGCAGCCCCGGACAGGGGGAGGGCTACACCTTC
CDR3 protein: CASSPGQGEGYTF

J gene: TRBJ1-2
D gene: .
clone size: .
V gene: TRBV5-1
CDR3 DNA: TGCGCCAGCAGCTCAGGTCTTGACCTGACGAACTATGGCTACACCTTC
CDR3 protein: CASSSGLDLTNYGYTF

J gene: TRBJ1-6
D gene: TRBD1
clone size: .
V gene: TRBV7-9
CDR3 DNA: TGTGCCAGCAGCTTAGGCCTAACAGGGGCCCTCCACTTT
CDR3 protein: CASSLGLTGALHF

J gene: TRBJ1-5
D gene: .
clone size: .
V gene: TRBV6-4
CDR3 DNA: TGTGCCAGCAGCGCCGGGATAAATCAGCCCCAGCATTTT
CDR3 protein: CASSAGINQPQHF

J gene: TRBJ2-2
D gene: .
clone size: .
V gene: TRBV9
CDR3 DNA: TGTGCCAGCAGCGCGAGGAACACCGGGGAGCTGTTTTTT
CDR3 protein: CASSARNTGELFF

J gene: TRBJ2-2
D gene: TRBD2
clone size: once
V gene: TRBV7-2
CDR3 DNA: TGTGCCAGCAGTTTAACAACCTCGGGGGGGCGAACAGCGGAGCTGTTTTTT
CDR3 protein: CASSLTTSGGRTAELFF

J gene: TRBJ2-6
D gene: .
clone size: .
V gene: TRBV19
CDR3 DNA: TGTGCCACCGCGATCTCTGGGGCCAACGTCCTGACTTTC
CDR3 protein: CATAISGANVLTF

J gene: TRBJ1-2
D gene: .
clone size: .
V gene: TRBV11-1
CDR3 DNA: TGTGCCAGCAGCCTTAGTGGCGGGATGGGCTACACCTTC
CDR3 protein: CASSLSGGMGYTF

J gene: TRBJ1-6
D gene: .
clone size: .
V gene: TRBV29-1
CDR3 DNA: TGCAGCGTATCAAGGGACTCCAATTCACCCCTCCACTTT
CDR3 protein: CSVSRDSNSPLHF

J gene: TRBJ2-7
D gene: .
clone size: few
V gene: TRBV2
CDR3 DNA: TGTGCCAGCAGTCCGGCGGGACTGACCTACGAGCAGTACTTC
CDR3 protein: CASSPAGLTYEQYF

J gene: TRBJ2-1
D gene: TRBD2
clone size: .
V gene: TRBV19
CDR3 DNA: TGTGCCAGTAGTATGTTAGCGGGAGTAGGCGATGAGCAGTTCTTC
CDR3 protein: CASSMLAGVGDEQFF

J gene: TRBJ1-1
D gene: .
clone size: .
V gene: TRBV7-3
CDR3 DNA: TGTGCCAGCAGGGCAAATGGGGCCAACGCTTTCTTT
CDR3 protein: CASRANGANAFF

J gene: TRBJ1-2
D gene: TRBD1
clone size: .
V gene: TRBV19
CDR3 DNA: TGTGCCAGTAGTATTGGCCGGACAGGGTGGTATGGCTACACCTTC
CDR3 protein: CASSIGRTGWYGYTF

J gene: TRBJ2-7
D gene: TRBD1
clone size: .
V gene: TRBV28
CDR3 DNA: TGTGCCAGCAGTCCTGGGACAGGGGGCGCCGAGCAGTACTTC
CDR3 protein: CASSPGTGGAEQYF

J gene: TRBJ2-3
D gene: .
clone size: .
V gene: TRBV30
CDR3 DNA: TGTGCCTCAAGCCTAAGCACAGATACGCAGTATTTT
CDR3 protein: CASSLSTDTQYF

J gene: TRBJ2-3
D gene: TRBD1
clone size: .
V gene: TRBV29-1
CDR3 DNA: TGCAGCGCCATGAAGACCGGGACAGGGTTTCGCACAGATACGCAGTATTTT
CDR3 protein: CSAMKTGTGFRTDTQYF

J gene: TRBJ1-2
D gene: TRBD1
clone size: .
V gene: TRBV18
CDR3 DNA: TGTGCCAGCTCACCCGGGACAGAAGGTGGTTATGGCTACACCTTC
CDR3 protein: CASSPGTEGGYGYTF

J gene: TRBJ2-7
D gene: .
clone size: .
V gene: TRBV9
CDR3 DNA: TGTGCCAGCAGCGTCCTCCCTAGCTCCGAGCAGTACTTC
CDR3 protein: CASSVLPSSEQYF

J gene: TRBJ2-7
D gene: .
clone size: once
V gene: TRBV5-5
CDR3 DNA: TGTGCCAGCAGCCCATGGCCCAGAGGAGCGCTCTACGAGCAGTACTTC
CDR3 protein: CASSPWPRGALYEQYF

J gene: TRBJ2-5
D gene: .
clone size: .
V gene: TRBV4-1
CDR3 DNA: TGCGCCAGCAGCCAACGCCAGGGGCGTCAAGAGACCCAGTACTTC
CDR3 protein: CASSQRQGRQETQYF

J gene: TRBJ2-1
D gene: TRBD2
clone size: .
V gene: TRBV5-6
CDR3 DNA: TGTGCCAGCAGCTATAGGACTAGCGGGCCCTCCTGGGATGAGCAGTTCTTC
CDR3 protein: CASSYRTSGPSWDEQFF

J gene: TRBJ2-1
D gene: TRBD1
clone size: .
V gene: TRBV24-1
CDR3 DNA: TGTGCCACAGGCCTGGACAGGGGGCAATACAATGAGCAGTTCTTC
CDR3 protein: CATGLDRGQYNEQFF

J gene: TRBJ2-3
D gene: TRBD2
clone size: .
V gene: TRBV7-9
CDR3 DNA: TGTGCCAGCAGCTCCACCCGAATGACTAGCGGGAACACAGATACGCAGTATTTT
CDR3 protein: CASSSTRMTSGNTDTQYF

J gene: TRBJ1-1
D gene: .
clone size: .
V gene: TRBV12-3/TRBV12-4
CDR3 DNA: TGTGCCAGCAGTTTACGGGGGTACACTGAAGCTTTCTTT
CDR3 protein: CASSLRGYTEAFF

J gene: TRBJ2-7
D gene: TRBD2
clone size: .
V gene: TRBV4-1
CDR3 DNA: TGCGCCAGCAGCCCTTTAGGTCTTAGCGGGGAGCAGTACTTC
CDR3 protein: CASSPLGLSGEQYF

J gene: TRBJ1-1
D gene: .
clone size: .
V gene: TRBV4-1
CDR3 DNA: TGCGCCAGCAGCCAAGTCAAGAACACTGAAGCTTTCTTT
CDR3 protein: CASSQVKNTEAFF

J gene: TRBJ1-5
D gene: .
clone size: .
V gene: TRBV30
CDR3 DNA: TGTGCCTGGAGTGGGGGCCTCGGGAGCAATCAGCCCCAGCATTTT
CDR3 protein: CAWSGGLGSNQPQHF

J gene: TRBJ1-2
D gene: .
clone size: .
V gene: TRBV5-1
CDR3 DNA: TGCGCCAGCAGCTTGGTAGTGAACTCTAACTATGGCTACACCTTC
CDR3 protein: CASSLVVNSNYGYTF

J gene: TRBJ2-4
D gene: TRBD2
clone size: .
V gene: TRBV2
CDR3 DNA: TGTGCCAGCAGGGTGACTAGCGGGGCGCCCAAAAACATTCAGTACTTC
CDR3 protein: CASRVTSGAPKNIQYF

J gene: TRBJ2-2
D gene: TRBD1
clone size: .
V gene: TRBV7-9
CDR3 DNA: TGTGCCAGCAGCTTCGGGACAGGACATTTAACACCCGGGGAGCTGTTTTTT
CDR3 protein: CASSFGTGHLTPGELFF

J gene: TRBJ1-1
D gene: .
clone size: .
V gene: TRBV13
CDR3 DNA: TGTGCCAGCAGCCTACAGGGCCGAGGAACTGAAGCTTTCTTT
CDR3 protein: CASSLQGRGTEAFF

J gene: TRBJ2-7
D gene: TRBD2
clone size: once
V gene: TRBV7-2
CDR3 DNA: TGTGCCAGCAGCTTAAATAGACTAGCGGGGGAAGAGCAGTACTTC
CDR3 protein: CASSLNRLAGEEQYF

J gene: TRBJ1-1
D gene: .
clone size: .
V gene: TRBV3-1/TRBV3-2
CDR3 DNA: TGTGCCAGCAGCCAAGCTAATAACCCCGAAGCTTTCTTT
CDR3 protein: CASSQANNPEAFF

J gene: TRBJ1-6
D gene: .
clone size: .
V gene: TRBV5-1
CDR3 DNA: TGCGCCAGCTTCCTGGATCAGGGTCTGGGAAATAATTCACCCCTCCACTTT
CDR3 protein: CASFLDQGLGNNSPLHF